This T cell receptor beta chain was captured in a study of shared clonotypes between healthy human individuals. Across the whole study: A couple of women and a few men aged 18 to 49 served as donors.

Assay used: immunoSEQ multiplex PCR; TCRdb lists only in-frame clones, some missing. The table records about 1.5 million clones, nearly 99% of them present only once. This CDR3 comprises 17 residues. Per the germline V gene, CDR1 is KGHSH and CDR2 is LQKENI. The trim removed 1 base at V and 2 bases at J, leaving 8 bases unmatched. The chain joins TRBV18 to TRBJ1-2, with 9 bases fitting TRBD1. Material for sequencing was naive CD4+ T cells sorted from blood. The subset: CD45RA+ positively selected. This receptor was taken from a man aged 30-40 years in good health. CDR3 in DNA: TGTGCCAGCTCACCACTTTCCGGGACAGGGACGAACTATGGCTACACCTTC. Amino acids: CASSPLSGTGTNYGYTF. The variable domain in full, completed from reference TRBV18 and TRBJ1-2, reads NAGVMQNPRHLVRRRGQEARLRCSPMKGHSHVYWYRQLPEEGLKFMVYLQKENIIDESGMPKERFSAEFPKEGPSILRIQQVVRGDSAAYFCASSPLSGTGTNYGYTFGSGTRLTVV.